Listed below are T cell receptor beta chains from one sample, sequenced in a study of CD4 T cells in relation to SARS-CoV-2 and coronaviruses. For these TCRs, the target antigens are not known. Repertoires were generated with immunoSEQ multiplex PCR, while TCRdb's copy carries only in-frame clones and drops some. Counted here are fewer than 25,000 clones, 76% occurring once; the ten biggest clones make up over 25%. The material sequenced was CD4+ T cells from PBMCs, cultured in vitro. Receptors originate from a human donor in good health. The conserved cysteine and the conserved F or W are not part of the CDR3 here. Each record gives: V gene, clone size, J gene, CDR3 protein. Size tells how often a clone was seen (once, few, many) or the class of an expanded clone, and some rows leave it out.

TRBV5-1,few,TRBJ1-2,ASSLADRGPGYT
TRBV5-1,NA,TRBJ1-2,ASSPPEANYGYT
TRBV12-5,NA,TRBJ1-3,ASGLGAGGNTIY
TRBV3-1/TRBV3-2,NA,TRBJ2-5,ASSQDLRETGLSQETQY
TRBV10-3,once,TRBJ2-2,AVKGQASNTGELF
TRBV11-2,NA,TRBJ2-5,ASSWGTNGETQY
TRBV27,NA,TRBJ1-2,ASSWGTGKDGYT
TRBV28,NA,TRBJ2-7,ASRASSFSYEQY
TRBV28,few,TRBJ2-1,ASGAGGSDMDEQF
TRBV19,NA,TRBJ2-7,ASSLGLAGGPVAEQY
TRBV15,once,TRBJ2-3,ATSLGGDGLFDTQY
TRBV27,NA,TRBJ1-3,ASSLVGSSGNTIY
TRBV30,once,TRBJ2-3,AWTIGGQGGDTQY
TRBV15,NA,TRBJ2-7,ATSRDLSGGAGNYEQY
TRBV3-1/TRBV3-2,NA,TRBJ2-1,ASSQGFAYNEQF
TRBV10-3,NA,TRBJ2-5,AIRGAGGMGETQY
TRBV6-2/TRBV6-3,NA,TRBJ2-1,ASSYSAPVGIYNEQF
TRBV5-1,NA,TRBJ2-5,ASSLPGLASQETQY
TRBV2,few,TRBJ1-5,ASSDRRGDQPQH
TRBV5-4,few,TRBJ1-1,ASSSGDLHPMNTEAF
TRBV6-5,NA,TRBJ1-3,ASSLRTGNTIY
TRBV11-2,few,TRBJ2-7,ASSFSGTFYEQY
TRBV27,few,TRBJ1-3,ATTTQGAIGNTIY
TRBV20-1,medium-sized,TRBJ2-7,SASAGLAGSFYEQY
TRBV7-9,NA,TRBJ2-5,ASSYAGAGTLQETQY
TRBV5-1,few,TRBJ1-2,ASSPRPADYGYT
TRBV15,NA,TRBJ2-6,ATSSGRGRSTLAGANVLT
TRBV11-2,NA,TRBJ2-2,ASSLDRGRRTGELF
TRBV6-5,NA,TRBJ1-6,ASGRTGGDSPLH
TRBV6-5,NA,TRBJ2-1,ASSFQAGVGNEQF
TRBV5-4,NA,TRBJ2-5,ASSPGTLGQETQY
TRBV3-1/TRBV3-2,NA,TRBJ2-6,ASSQYKPTGANVLT
TRBV27,NA,TRBJ1-1,ASKQTPGQRLNTEAF
TRBV30,NA,TRBJ1-4,AWSYGVVEKLF
TRBV28,NA,TRBJ2-2,ASKTSGTGELF
TRBV7-3,NA,TRBJ2-3,ASSPSLASSTDTQY
TRBV7-9,NA,TRBJ1-3,ASSLALGQGSGNTIY
TRBV9,NA,TRBJ1-6,ASSSGQANSPLH
TRBV7-3,NA,TRBJ2-2,ASSLKGSTGELF
TRBV5-1,few,TRBJ2-1,ASSPTSGSSYNEQF
TRBV30,few,TRBJ2-5,AWSITYMHRAGGETQY
TRBV5-1,NA,TRBJ2-7,ASSLGLAFSYEQY